This TCR beta chain was observed in a study of CD8 T cells in Susac syndrome. Germline-derived CDR1 and CDR2 are MNHEY and SVGAGI. The V gene lost 6 bases and the J gene lost 1 base, with 10 bases spanning the gap. This CDR3 has 14 residues. High-throughput TCR beta sequencing covered peripheral CD8+ and CD4+ T cells. The multiple sclerosis controls, all treatment-naive patients, had relapsing-remitting disease that was stable or active. TEMRA cells were enriched by FACS, while CD8+ and CD4+ T cells were obtained through a negative isolation that was performed magnetically. Random hexamers primed reverse transcription of roughly 0.5 to 1 ug RNA. Amplification of TCR beta CDR3 used immunoSEQ multiplex PCR across 54 Vbeta and 13 Jbeta. TCRdb ran MiXCR on the immunoSEQ multiplex PCR reads and lists one entry per CDR3 protein. The table has some 120,000 distinct CDR3 sequences, roughly 94% seen once.

Specimen: CD4+ T cells from PBMCs. The receptor was isolated from a human donor with multiple sclerosis. The chain is built from TRBV6-5 and TRBJ1-3, with D maybe TRBD1 (5 bases). The CDR3 bases are TGTGCCAGCAGCCAGAGGGGTTCTGGAAACACCATATATTTT. Amino acids: CASSQRGSGNTIYF.